These 20 T cell receptor beta chains came from one sample sequenced in a study of T cells in Graves' hyperthyroidism and ophthalmopathy. The source material, RNA transcripts, was used to amplify TCR beta CDR3 regions. TCR CDR3 underwent first-round RT-PCR with the HTBI primer set. TCRdb redid the calling of the multiplex PCR reads with MiXCR, one entry per CDR3 protein. The table shows a few hundred thousand distinct CDR3 sequences, with more than 20% occurring only once. The sample taken for sequencing was blood. Receptors originate from a man younger than 35 with Graves' hyperthyroidism.

This clonotype was observed a single time. The chain carries TRBV28 and TRBJ1-1; possibly TRBD1 for D (6 bases). Germline assignment: CDR1 MDHEN and CDR2 SYDVKM. This CDR3 contains 15 residues. Trimming stripped 5 bases from V and 3 bases from J, with 16 bases between. CDR3 sequence: CASSGGGQPDTEAFF. The CDR3 bases are TGTGCCAGCAGTGGAGGAGGACAGCCGGACACTGAAGCTTTCTTT. The full variable domain, its missing parts supplied by reference TRBV28 and TRBJ1-1, is DVKVTQSSRYLVKRTGEKVFLECVQDMDHENMFWYRQDPGLGLRLIYFSYDVKMKEKGDIPEGYSVSREKKERFSLILESASTNQTSMYLCASSGGGQPDTEAFFGQGTRLTVV.

V and J are TRBV30 and TRBJ2-7, with TRBD2 as a possible D gene (6 bases). The ends were cut back, 8 bases at V and 4 bases at J, with 12 bases in the middle. Germline V CDR1 and CDR2: GTSNPN, SVGIG (reference sequence). The CDR3 is 11 amino acids. CDR3 sequence: CARVGGYEQYF. CDR3 in DNA: TGTGCCCGTGTAGGAGGGTACGAGCAGTACTTC.

CDR3 residues: CASGLVPAPGEAFF. CDR3 DNA sequence: TGTGCTAGTGGTTTGGTACCGGCCCCGGGTGAAGCTTTCTTT. V gene TRBV12-5 combines with J gene TRBJ1-1; D is ambiguous. The V gene's germline CDR1 is LGHNT and CDR2 FRNRAP. V lost 0 bases and J 7 bases, leaving 12 bases between the germline ends. CDR3 length equals 14 residues.

This chain connects TRBV20-1 to TRBJ2-7; 9 nucleotides match TRBD1. Losses at the gene ends were 2 bases for V and 3 bases for J; bases not matched to a gene: 5. The CDR3 totals 14 residues. The germline V gene encodes CDR1 DFQATT and CDR2 SNEGSKA (reference sequence). The CDR3 DNA is TGCAGTGCTAGAACAGGGGGCTTCGGCTACGAGCAGTACTTC. Its translation: CSARTGGFGYEQYF.

This clonotype was seen at least ten times. This rearrangement joins TRBV7-9 to TRBJ2-2; 7 nucleotides align to TRBD2. CDR3 size: 14 residues. The germline V gene has CDR1 SEHNR and CDR2 FQNEAQ (reference sequence). J was trimmed by 2 bases and V by 7 bases; bases with no gene match: 4. CDR3 region: CASTWEGNTGELFF. In DNA, the CDR3 is TGTGCCAGCACCTGGGAGGGCAACACCGGGGAGCTGTTTTTT.

This clonotype came up many times. The chain is built from TRBV27 and TRBJ2-2; D is perhaps TRBD2 (7 bases). From germline, CDR1 is MNHEY and CDR2 SMNVEV (reference sequence). There are 15 residues in the CDR3. The V end was cut by 3 bases, the J end by 6 bases, with 14 bases between. This chain's CDR3 is CASSFSGGQAGELFF. For the CDR3, the DNA is TGTGCCAGCAGTTTCTCCGGGGGGCAAGCCGGGGAGCTGTTTTTT.

This clonotype was recorded many times. This chain connects TRBV18 to TRBJ2-5; perhaps TRBD1 as D (5 bases). Germline values: CDR1 KGHSH, CDR2 LQKENI. V was clipped by 1 base and J by 2 bases, with 8 bases between them. This CDR3 is 14 amino acids long. CDR3 sequence (DNA): TGTGCCAGCTCACCACGGCAGGGTCAAGAGACCCAGTACTTC. Protein product: CASSPRQGQETQYF.

The sample holds many counts of this clonotype. A read error may explain this, as a much larger clone is one base away. CDR3 coding DNA: TGTGCCAGCAGTTTTGGGGGGGCTGAAGCTTTCTTT. Amino acids: CASSFGGAEAFF. The chain combines TRBV12-3 or TRBV12-4 with TRBJ1-1; perhaps TRBD1 as D (5 bases). This CDR3 is built from 12 residues. Trimming took off 3 bases at V and 6 bases at J, with 8 bases between the two ends.

Ten or more counts support this clonotype. This chain uses TRBV2 with TRBJ2-5; D not certain. V lost 5 bases, J lost 1 base, and 11 bases lay in between. Germline CDR1 reads SNHLY; CDR2 reads FYNNEI. This CDR3 has 14 amino acids. This CDR3 reads CASSTGFIQETQYF. The CDR3 DNA follows: TGTGCCAGCAGTACCGGGTTCATCCAAGAGACCCAGTACTTC.

This clonotype was recorded many times. The V call is TRBV9, the J call TRBJ1-4; a weak D match, TRBD1 (5 bases). CDR1 is SGDLS and CDR2 is YYNGEE in the germline V gene. The CDR3 runs to 15 residues. The V gene lost 3 bases and the J gene lost 0 bases, with 9 bases spanning the gap. The CDR3 region is CASSGGGATNEKLFF. The CDR3 DNA reads TGTGCCAGCAGCGGGGGGGGTGCAACTAATGAAAAACTGTTTTTT. Variable domain in full (rest from reference TRBV9 and TRBJ1-4): DSGVTQTPKHLITATGQRVTLRCSPRSGDLSVYWYQQSLDQGLQFLIQYYNGEERAKGNILERFSAQQFPDLHSELNLSSLELGDSALYFCASSGGGATNEKLFFGSGTQLSVL.

Many counts were recorded for this clonotype. V is TRBV10-3 and J is TRBJ2-5; D unclear. V was pared by 4 bases and J by 5 bases, with 5 bases between. The V gene's germline CDR1 is ENHRY and CDR2 SYGVKD. This CDR3 region has 11 residues. CDR3 sequence (DNA): TGTGCCATCAGTGTTAGCGAGACCCAGTACTTC. It codes for CAISVSETQYF.

This clonotype was seen ten or more times. The junction departs from the called germline gene at one end, perhaps through a read error. The chain has TRBV12-3 or TRBV12-4 and TRBJ1-6, with TRBD1 matching 10 bases. The CDR3 has 17 residues. CDR3 DNA: TGTGCCAGCAGCTTAGGGGGGACAGGGGAAATTAATTCACCCCTCCACTTT. Residues: CASSLGGTGEINSPLHF.

This chain uses TRBV4-1 with TRBJ1-5, with TRBD1 identical over 12 bases. Per germline, CDR1 MGHRA and CDR2 YSYEKL. This CDR3 is built from 19 residues. The ends lost 0 bases at V and 2 bases at J; junction bases unmatched: 8. CDR3: CASSQDGGQGALGNQPQHF. Here the CDR3 DNA reads TGCGCCAGCAGCCAAGATGGGGGACAGGGGGCGTTGGGCAATCAGCCCCAGCATTTT.

The V gene is TRBV6-1, the J gene TRBJ1-2; perhaps TRBD1 as D (5 bases). This CDR3 spans 14 amino acids. Trimming took 6 bases from V and 4 from J, leaving 15 bases between them. The germline CDR1 and CDR2 sequences are MNHNS and SASEGT. The CDR3 is CASSSPRQTYGYTF. CDR3 DNA sequence: TGTGCCAGCAGCTCCCCCCGACAGACCTATGGCTACACCTTC.

Ten or more counts support this clonotype. The CDR3 sequence is CASSYSETQYF. CDR3 DNA: TGTGCCAGCAGTTACTCGGAGACCCAGTACTTC. This chain uses TRBV6-2 or TRBV6-3 with TRBJ2-5; no clear D gene. V lost 0 bases and J lost 5, with 1 base in between. The germline gives CDR1 MNHEY, CDR2 SVGEGT. The CDR3 is 11 amino acids.

Here the CDR3 reads CASSRGADTQYF. The DNA of the CDR3 is TGTGCCAGCAGCCGAGGGGCAGATACGCAGTATTTT. This chain links TRBV28 with TRBJ2-3; D may be TRBD1 or TRBD2 (5 bases each). This CDR3 spans 12 amino acids. Trimming removed 6 bases at V and 4 bases at J, with 8 bases between. Germline CDR1 reads MDHEN; CDR2 reads SYDVKM.

This clonotype was seen ten or more times. The chain is built from TRBV30 and TRBJ2-2; 7 bases align to TRBD1. Germline CDR1 GTSNPN, CDR2 SVGIG (reference sequence). Germline trimming cut 0 bases from V and 6 bases from J; bases unmatched to any gene: 7. The CDR3 consists of 15 residues. CDR3 in DNA: TGTGCCTGGAGTGTAACAGGGGTCTGGCCCGGGGAGCTGTTTTTT. Encoded protein: CAWSVTGVWPGELFF.

In this sample, this clonotype turned up many times. With a much larger clone just one base away, this may be a read error. The gene calls are TRBV27 and TRBJ2-7; TRBD1 matches 8 bases. Per the germline V gene, CDR1 is MNHEY and CDR2 is SMNVEV (reference sequence). This CDR3 is 13 amino acids long. The DNA for the CDR3 is TGTGTCAGCAGTGACGGACAGGGCTACGAGCAGTACTTC. Translating gives CVSSDGQGYEQYF.

This clonotype was counted at least ten times. The J gene is TRBJ1-2, the V gene TRBV6-5; D unresolved. The germline gives CDR1 MNHEY, CDR2 SVGAGI. The CDR3 runs to 12 residues. Trimming cost V 2 bases and J 8 bases, with 9 bases left between them. This CDR3 reads CASSYKSGGYTF. CDR3 coding DNA: TGTGCCAGCAGTTACAAGAGTGGAGGCTACACCTTC.

The chain is built from TRBV11-2 and TRBJ1-2; 7 bases match TRBD1. This CDR3 contains 16 residues. V dropped 5 bases and J dropped 5; count of bases not matched to a gene: 14. Germline CDR1 reads SGHAT; CDR2 reads FQNNGV. The CDR3 reads CASSPVRAGGFYGYTF. The CDR3 DNA sequence: TGTGCCAGCAGCCCCGTCCGTGCAGGGGGATTTTATGGCTACACCTTC. The full variable domain, in which reference TRBV11-2 and TRBJ1-2 provide the parts outside the CDR3, is EAGVAQSPRYKIIEKRQSVAFWCNPISGHATLYWYQQILGQGPKLLIQFQNNGVVDDSQLPKDRFSAERLKGVDSTLKIQPAKLEDSAVYLCASSPVRAGGFYGYTFGSGTRLTVV.